The 25 T cell receptor beta chains listed next were all sequenced from one sample in a study of blood T cell repertoires in COVID-19. Using immunoSEQ multiplex PCR, the repertoire was profiled, and TCRdb retains in-frame clones only, with some absent. The data hold more than 95,000 clones, with roughly 91% observed a single time. The sequenced sample consisted of peripheral blood. The receptors stem from a human donor in a cohort sampled during active COVID-19.

V is TRBV7-2 and J is TRBJ2-7, with TRBD1 matching over 12 bases. The CDR3 runs 16 residues. V lost 5 bases to trimming and J lost 6 bases; unmatched junction nucleotides: 11. The germline V gene encodes CDR1 SGHTA and CDR2 FQGNSA. The CDR3 nucleotides read TGTGCCAGCAGCCGGGCACCGGGACAGGGGGCTCCCGAGCAGTACTTC. It specifies CASSRAPGQGAPEQYF.

The chain links TRBV15 to TRBJ2-2; TRBD1 aligns across 8 bases. Germline values: CDR1 LNHNV, CDR2 YYDKDF (reference sequence). The CDR3 has 15 amino acids. With V trimmed by 1 base and J by 10 bases, 8 bases remained unmatched. The CDR3 DNA reads TGTGCCACCAGCAGAGGGGACAGGCCGCGGGTGGAGCTGTTTTTT. Its translation: CATSRGDRPRVELFF.

The CDR3 sequence is CASSSLSVNENTEAFF. The CDR3, as DNA: TGCGCCAGCAGCTCTCTTTCGGTTAATGAAAACACTGAAGCTTTCTTT. V usage is TRBV5-1 and J usage is TRBJ1-1; D is unclear. The V and J ends lost 3 bases and 2 bases respectively, with 17 bases between them. The V gene's germline CDR1 is SGHRS and CDR2 YFSETQ. The CDR3 sequence is 16 residues long.

This clone appeared a few times. The chain couples TRBV27 to TRBJ2-2; D call uncertain. The CDR3 extends over 13 amino acids. Between the trimmed V and J ends, which lost 4 bases and 1 base, there was a span of 4 bases. Germline assignment: CDR1 MNHEY and CDR2 SMNVEV (reference sequence). CDR3 sequence: CASSYKNTGELFF. The CDR3 DNA sequence: TGTGCCAGCAGTTACAAGAACACCGGGGAGCTGTTTTTT.

This chain connects TRBV28 to TRBJ1-5; the match to TRBD1 covers 7 bases. The germline V gene encodes CDR1 MDHEN and CDR2 SYDVKM. V lost 6 bases and J lost 6; bases outside the gene matches: 2. CDR3 length: 12 residues. This CDR3 reads CASRQGSQPQHF. The CDR3 DNA sequence: TGTGCCAGCAGACAGGGGAGTCAGCCCCAGCATTTT.

The CDR3: CASSQGLNEKLFF. CDR3 in DNA: TGTGCCAGCTCACAGGGACTCAATGAAAAACTGTTTTTT. The V and J genes are TRBV18 and TRBJ1-4, with a possible D match to TRBD1 (5 bases). This CDR3 is 13 amino acids long. The V end was cut by 4 bases, the J end by 5 bases, with 8 bases between. The germline gives CDR1 KGHSH, CDR2 LQKENI. Full variable domain (remainder filled in from reference TRBV18 and TRBJ1-4): NAGVMQNPRHLVRRRGQEARLRCSPMKGHSHVYWYRQLPEEGLKFMVYLQKENIIDESGMPKERFSAEFPKEGPSILRIQQVVRGDSAAYFCASSQGLNEKLFFGSGTQLSVL.

CDR3 sequence reads: CASSPGTGGSNYGYTF. The CDR3 DNA reads as TGCGCCAGCAGCCCCGGGACAGGGGGCTCTAACTATGGCTACACCTTC. The chain is built from TRBV5-1 and TRBJ1-2; TRBD1 aligns across 12 bases. The germline CDR1 and CDR2 sequences are SGHRS and YFSETQ. Losses at the gene ends were 4 bases for V and 0 bases for J; bases not matched to a gene: 4. This CDR3 contains 16 residues.

The chain combines TRBV29-1 with TRBJ1-2, with D possibly matching TRBD1 (5 bases). CDR3 length: 11 residues. Looked up from germline, CDR1 is SQVTM and CDR2 is ANQGSEA. Trimming pared 4 bases from V and 6 bases from J, leaving 9 bases between. The CDR3 spells CSVAGLNGYTF. Here the CDR3 DNA reads TGCAGCGTTGCAGGGTTGAATGGCTACACCTTC.

The chain employs TRBV18 and TRBJ2-5; no clear D gene. V lost 2 bases and J 1 base, leaving 5 bases between the germline ends. Germline lookup yields CDR1 KGHSH and CDR2 LQKENI. The CDR3 is 13 amino acids. CDR3 bases: TGTGCCAGCTCACCAAACAGCCAAGAGACCCAGTACTTC. Translation: CASSPNSQETQYF. The full variable domain, rest sourced from reference TRBV18 and TRBJ2-5, is NAGVMQNPRHLVRRRGQEARLRCSPMKGHSHVYWYRQLPEEGLKFMVYLQKENIIDESGMPKERFSAEFPKEGPSILRIQQVVRGDSAAYFCASSPNSQETQYFGPGTRLLVL.

This CDR3 is CASELTGGNQPQHF. DNA of the CDR3: TGTGCCAGTGAACTTACAGGGGGGAATCAGCCCCAGCATTTT. This sequence joins TRBV6-6 and TRBJ1-5; 8 positions agree with TRBD1. The CDR3 runs 14 residues. Trimming at V came to 9 bases and at J to 4 bases, leaving 8 bases not matched to a gene. Germline V gene sequence: CDR1 MNHNY, CDR2 SVGAGI (reference sequence).

The chain joins TRBV7-9 to TRBJ2-3, with a weak D call TRBD2 (5 bases). Germline values: CDR1 SEHNR, CDR2 FQNEAQ (reference sequence). V was trimmed by 5 bases and J by 3 bases, leaving 12 bases between them. The CDR3 loop spans 14 amino acids. This chain's CDR3 is CASSRTGKTDTQYF. DNA for the CDR3: TGTGCCAGCAGCCGCACCGGGAAGACAGATACGCAGTATTTT.

The CDR3 coding sequence is TGTGCCTGGAGTCTCCCCGGACAGGAGACAACTAATGAAAAACTGTTTTTT. It encodes CAWSLPGQETTNEKLFF. V gene TRBV30 combines with J gene TRBJ1-4; TRBD1 matches 7 bases. Germline V gene sequence: CDR1 GTSNPN, CDR2 SVGIG (reference sequence). The CDR3 runs 17 residues. With V trimmed by 2 bases and J by 0 bases, 9 bases remained unmatched.

CDR3 sequence (DNA): TGTGCCAGCAGCTTGGGGGGGCTAGCGGGAGGAGGTGAGCAGTTCTTC. Its protein is CASSLGGLAGGGEQFF. This rearrangement joins TRBV5-4 to TRBJ2-1; TRBD2 agrees at 11 bases. The CDR3 consists of 16 residues. Looked up from germline, CDR1 is SGHNT and CDR2 is YYREEE (reference sequence). V trimming: 0 bases; J trimming: 9 bases; junction bases outside the gene matches: 8.

The rearrangement joins TRBV4-1 to TRBJ1-1; D possibly corresponds to TRBD1 (5 bases). The CDR3 runs 13 residues. Trimming stripped 6 bases from V and 6 bases from J, with 14 bases between. Germline V CDR1 and CDR2: MGHRA, YSYEKL. The chain's CDR3 is CASRPRGGAEAFF. The CDR3 nucleotides read TGCGCCAGCAGACCTCGGGGAGGGGCTGAAGCTTTCTTT.

In DNA, the CDR3 is TGTGCCAGCAGCGGTAGCGGCTCCCGCTCCTACGAGCAGTACTTC. Amino acid sequence: CASSGSGSRSYEQYF. V is TRBV5-4 and J is TRBJ2-7; weak D call: TRBD2 (6 bases). The CDR3 extends over 15 amino acids. Germline V gene lookup returns CDR1 SGHNT and CDR2 YYREEE (reference sequence). Trimming stripped 4 bases from V and 0 bases from J, with 14 bases between. Full variable domain (missing parts from reference TRBV5-4 and TRBJ2-7): ETGVTQSPTHLIKTRGQQVTLRCSSQSGHNTVSWYQQALGQGPQFIFQYYREEENGRGNFPPRFSGLQFPNYSSELNVNALELDDSALYLCASSGSGSRSYEQYFGPGTRLTVT.

The chain combines TRBV29-1 with TRBJ2-7; 11 bases are a match to TRBD2. V lost 5 bases, J lost 2 bases, and 8 bases stayed unmatched. The germline gives CDR1 SQVTM, CDR2 ANQGSEA. This CDR3 contains 15 residues. CDR3 amino acids: CSVTTSGGPTYEQYF. The CDR3, as DNA: TGCAGCGTTACTACTAGCGGGGGCCCGACCTACGAGCAGTACTTC.

The gene calls are TRBV4-1 and TRBJ2-1; 7 positions agree with TRBD2. With 1 base clipped from V and 4 bases from J, the junction kept 7 bases outside the gene matches. The CDR3 consists of 16 residues. CDR1 and CDR2 from the germline V gene are MGHRA and YSYEKL. CDR3 DNA sequence: TGCGCCAGCAGCCAAGGGCTAGCGGAGGCATACAATGAGCAGTTCTTC. This gives the protein CASSQGLAEAYNEQFF.

The chain is built from TRBV11-2 and TRBJ1-1; D not certain. V shed 1 base and J shed 12 bases, with 15 bases lying between them. Per the germline V gene, CDR1 is SGHAT and CDR2 is FQNNGV. The CDR3 consists of 13 residues. Written as DNA, the CDR3 is TGTGCCAGCAGCTTAGTGGGGAGACTCGGCACTTTCTTT. Encoded protein: CASSLVGRLGTFF.

The V gene is TRBV4-1, the J gene TRBJ2-1, with a weak D call TRBD1 (6 bases). The CDR3 runs to 11 residues. The V gene lost 2 bases and the J gene lost 11 bases, with 7 bases spanning the gap. The germline V gene encodes CDR1 MGHRA and CDR2 YSYEKL. CDR3 coding DNA: TGCGCCAGCAGCCAACGGGACAAGCAGTTCTTC. The encoded protein is CASSQRDKQFF.

The chain combines TRBV6-1 with TRBJ1-5; D gene ambiguous. The CDR3 runs 13 residues. V lost 2 bases and J lost 5, with 7 bases in between. The germline V gene encodes CDR1 MNHNS and CDR2 SASEGT. CDR3 nucleotide sequence: TGTGCCAGCAGTGAAAAGAGGTATCAGCCCCAGCATTTT. This encodes CASSEKRYQPQHF.

This clone was seen only once. The chain recombines TRBV25-1 with TRBJ2-5, with a tentative D call TRBD1 (6 bases). The CDR3 runs to 14 residues. In germline, CDR1 is MGHDK, CDR2 SYGVNS. V was cut by 3 bases and J by 3 bases, with 11 bases left in between. CDR3 DNA: TGTGCCAGCAGTGACCCCGGGACAAAAGAGACCCAGTACTTC. Its translation is CASSDPGTKETQYF.

The chain has TRBV5-6 and TRBJ1-1; weak D call: TRBD1 (5 bases). This CDR3 is built from 14 residues. Germline assignment: CDR1 SGHDT and CDR2 YYEEEE. V gave up 4 bases and J gave up 4 bases, with 14 bases separating them. The CDR3 sequence: CASSPPQGGTEAFF. The CDR3 bases are TGTGCCAGCAGCCCCCCCCAGGGTGGCACTGAAGCTTTCTTT.

V usage is TRBV7-8 and J usage is TRBJ2-7; possible D gene TRBD1, 5 bases. There are 14 residues in the CDR3. V gave up 0 bases and J gave up 2 bases, with 8 bases separating them. The germline V gene encodes CDR1 SGHVS and CDR2 FQNEAQ. CDR3 amino acids: CASSLASGTYEQYF. The CDR3 coding sequence is TGTGCCAGCAGCTTAGCCTCAGGGACCTACGAGCAGTACTTC.

This clone was recorded a few times. The chain is built from TRBV5-1 and TRBJ1-1, with TRBD1 as a possible D gene (6 bases). From germline, CDR1 is SGHRS and CDR2 YFSETQ. Trimming cost V 4 bases and J 2 bases, with 15 bases left between them. The CDR3 has 15 amino acids. The CDR3 loop is CASSNPRGGNTEAFF. As DNA, the CDR3 is TGCGCCAGCAGCAATCCAAGGGGGGGTAACACTGAAGCTTTCTTT.

The chain is built from TRBV19 and TRBJ2-1, with 8 bases that match TRBD2. CDR1 is LNHDA, CDR2 SQIVND, per germline (reference sequence). The length of the CDR3 is 17 residues. V shed 7 bases, J shed 1 base, and the junction held 12 bases outside the gene matches. The CDR3 sequence is CASIAGGREISYNEQFF. The CDR3 coding sequence is TGTGCCAGTATCGCGGGGGGACGGGAGATATCCTACAATGAGCAGTTCTTC.